This T cell receptor (beta chain) is from a study of tumor-infiltrating lymphocytes in primary liver carcinoma. Making TCR beta cDNA involved around 520 ng total RNA and a constant-region primer. Employing slightly modified ARM-PCR, three nested multiplex PCR rounds were run, and these gave rise to the TCR beta libraries. The two initial PCR rounds, roughly 11 cycles each, used TRBV1-TRBV30 forward and C-beta reverse primers. MiXCR was run by TCRdb on the multiplex PCR reads, yielding one entry per CDR3 protein. The top ten clones hold approximately 15% of a sample with about 310,000 distinct CDR3 sequences, 58% of them seen once. Trimming took 0 bases from V and 2 from J, leaving 8 bases between them. Germline V gives CDR1 KGHSH, CDR2 LQKENI. This CDR3 has 15 amino acids. The source of the blood RNA was unsorted whole blood, and germline DNA was extracted as well. Presurgery, four milliliters of peripheral blood were collected.

The gene calls are TRBV18 and TRBJ1-3; tentatively, D is TRBD1 (6 bases). The source is a woman between 25 and 40 years old with primary liver carcinoma and hepatitis B virus infection. Sequencing was carried out using peripheral blood. CDR3 nucleotides: TGTGCCAGCTCACCACCTACAGGGACTGGAAACACCATATATTTT. It is translated as CASSPPTGTGNTIYF.